This T cell receptor (beta chain) was recovered during a study of shared clonotypes between healthy human individuals (dated by TCRdb to about 2020). In terms of the full investigation: The cohort comprised a couple of women and a few men aged 18 to 49 years. Blood TCR repertoires of about 5 healthy adults were deeply sequenced to estimate repertoire size and the extent of clonotype sharing between individuals. For each donor, three plates each were used for CD4 naive and CD4 memory, two plates were used for CD8 naive, and one plate was used for CD8 memory. Leukapheresis yielded between about 0.9 and 8.9 billion PBMCs per donor. To increase sequencing depth and limit assay-specific biases, different laboratories used diverse techniques to prepare libraries and sequence TCR repertoires.

Using the deep immunoSEQ assay, TCR CDR3 regions were amplified from genomic DNA by multiplex PCR. Extracted genomic DNA from each cell subset was distributed evenly across all wells of several immunoSEQ 96-well plates, and each plate was treated as a replicate. For sorted subsets, about 200 ng genomic DNA, equal to tens of thousands of T cell genomes, was loaded into each replicate PCR. The purified libraries were quantified using a Qubit 3.0 fluorometer, sized with a Bioanalyzer 2100, and then quantified again using the KAPA Library Quantification kit. Every immunoSEQ 96-well plate was sequenced on a dedicated single-read 150-cycle Illumina NextSeq 550 flow cell. The published analysis was carried out like this. The immunoSEQ output contained only junctional sequences without quality scores, so filtering could not match that applied to full-length reads. Sequences were annotated with PyIR, a Python wrapper for IgBLAST v1.9, using IMGT germline references to assign V/J genes and CDR3. Any read was removed if the V/J assignment was weak (E-value above 1e-6), the CDR3 was missing, or the read contained stop codons, out-of-frame junctions, or ambiguous translated residues. A V3J clonotype was defined by an identical inferred V gene, J gene, and CDR3 amino acid sequence. Percentage overlap between repertoires was computed as shared unique clonotypes divided by the size of the smaller repertoire. RTK rarefaction, the Chao1 estimator, and Recon v2.1 estimates of unobserved clonotypes were used to assess repertoire richness. Generation probabilities were computed with OLGA for all TCRbeta clonotypes obtained by the gDNA method from a handful of donors. TCRdb mirrors the immuneACCESS table, restricted to in-frame sequences. Some clones are absent from its copies; in checked studies, under half trace to an unresolved V gene, and the reason for the others is unknown. V and J calls and clone size are given by that table; D and trimming were obtained from the DNA. Recorded for this sample are about 2 million clones; 85% to 95% of them occurred a single time. Together, the top ten hold 0.1% to 0.15% of the sample.

The donors were healthy, HIV-negative adults with no recently reported acute infections or vaccinations. Every donor was a Caucasian adult living in Nashville, Tennessee, USA. CD4+ T cells were enriched by magnetic negative selection, after which naive cells were positively selected on CD45RA and the negative fraction was taken as the memory subset. Blood was obtained by leukapheresis, after which PBMCs were separated by Ficoll-Histopaque density gradient centrifugation and cryopreserved in liquid nitrogen vapor phase. Analytical flow cytometry was used to check the purity and quantity of every magnetically sorted T cell population. Each sorted fraction had its genomic DNA isolated and then quantified by UV absorbance on a Nanodrop 2000c. As concerns this clone: The antigen it binds to is not known. No much larger clonotype is one base removed from it; base qualities were not supplied.

Beyond this particular receptor, the publication reports: Sampling was restricted to blood, and TCR repertoires in tissue are likely to differ from TCR repertoires in blood. Pairwise subsampling indicated that sequencing depth was expected to affect the degree of clonotype sharing among donors. Estimated clonotype richness was generally larger for naive than for memory subsets. Around 5% of naive CD4, roughly 3.6% of naive CD8, 2.3% of memory CD4, and around 0.42% of memory CD8 clonotypes were shared across several donors. Incomplete sequencing was indicated by rarefaction of sorted-subset datasets, despite the large sequencing depth. Because the study included only a small number of donors, the genetic and exposure-history diversity represented was limited. Clonotypes shared by all four sorted-subset donors showed higher generation probabilities than non-shared clonotypes.

Sequences MNHNS (CDR1) and SASEGT (CDR2) are obtained from the germline V gene. The CDR3, from cysteine to phenylalanine, totals 14 residues. Just the 42-base CDR3 DNA is kept, in frame starting at base 1. The germline ends are 6 bases apart after V is trimmed by 0 bases and J by 1 base. This TCR was recovered from a man aged 18 to 30 in good health. The sequencing input was naive CD4+ T cells sorted from blood. According to the study, the label for this sample's cell subset or site signals: CD45RA+ positively selected. The sequence joins TRBV6-1 to TRBJ1-1; the D segment cannot be called with confidence. This receptor carries the CDR3 CASSEAWGNTEAFF. At the DNA level, the sequence is TGTGCCAGCAGTGAAGCATGGGGGAACACTGAAGCTTTCTTT.